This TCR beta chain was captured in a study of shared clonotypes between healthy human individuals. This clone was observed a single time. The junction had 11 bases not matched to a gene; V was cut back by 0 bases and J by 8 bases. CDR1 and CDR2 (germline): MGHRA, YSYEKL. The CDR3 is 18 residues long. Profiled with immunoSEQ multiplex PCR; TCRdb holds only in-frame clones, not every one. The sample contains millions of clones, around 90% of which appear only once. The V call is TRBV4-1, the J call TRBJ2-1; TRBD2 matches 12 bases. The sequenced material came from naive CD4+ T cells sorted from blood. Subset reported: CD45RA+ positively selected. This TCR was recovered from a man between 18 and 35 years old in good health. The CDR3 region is CASSQEISASGRVYEQFF. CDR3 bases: TGCGCCAGCAGCCAAGAGATCTCGGCTAGCGGGAGGGTCTATGAGCAGTTCTTC.